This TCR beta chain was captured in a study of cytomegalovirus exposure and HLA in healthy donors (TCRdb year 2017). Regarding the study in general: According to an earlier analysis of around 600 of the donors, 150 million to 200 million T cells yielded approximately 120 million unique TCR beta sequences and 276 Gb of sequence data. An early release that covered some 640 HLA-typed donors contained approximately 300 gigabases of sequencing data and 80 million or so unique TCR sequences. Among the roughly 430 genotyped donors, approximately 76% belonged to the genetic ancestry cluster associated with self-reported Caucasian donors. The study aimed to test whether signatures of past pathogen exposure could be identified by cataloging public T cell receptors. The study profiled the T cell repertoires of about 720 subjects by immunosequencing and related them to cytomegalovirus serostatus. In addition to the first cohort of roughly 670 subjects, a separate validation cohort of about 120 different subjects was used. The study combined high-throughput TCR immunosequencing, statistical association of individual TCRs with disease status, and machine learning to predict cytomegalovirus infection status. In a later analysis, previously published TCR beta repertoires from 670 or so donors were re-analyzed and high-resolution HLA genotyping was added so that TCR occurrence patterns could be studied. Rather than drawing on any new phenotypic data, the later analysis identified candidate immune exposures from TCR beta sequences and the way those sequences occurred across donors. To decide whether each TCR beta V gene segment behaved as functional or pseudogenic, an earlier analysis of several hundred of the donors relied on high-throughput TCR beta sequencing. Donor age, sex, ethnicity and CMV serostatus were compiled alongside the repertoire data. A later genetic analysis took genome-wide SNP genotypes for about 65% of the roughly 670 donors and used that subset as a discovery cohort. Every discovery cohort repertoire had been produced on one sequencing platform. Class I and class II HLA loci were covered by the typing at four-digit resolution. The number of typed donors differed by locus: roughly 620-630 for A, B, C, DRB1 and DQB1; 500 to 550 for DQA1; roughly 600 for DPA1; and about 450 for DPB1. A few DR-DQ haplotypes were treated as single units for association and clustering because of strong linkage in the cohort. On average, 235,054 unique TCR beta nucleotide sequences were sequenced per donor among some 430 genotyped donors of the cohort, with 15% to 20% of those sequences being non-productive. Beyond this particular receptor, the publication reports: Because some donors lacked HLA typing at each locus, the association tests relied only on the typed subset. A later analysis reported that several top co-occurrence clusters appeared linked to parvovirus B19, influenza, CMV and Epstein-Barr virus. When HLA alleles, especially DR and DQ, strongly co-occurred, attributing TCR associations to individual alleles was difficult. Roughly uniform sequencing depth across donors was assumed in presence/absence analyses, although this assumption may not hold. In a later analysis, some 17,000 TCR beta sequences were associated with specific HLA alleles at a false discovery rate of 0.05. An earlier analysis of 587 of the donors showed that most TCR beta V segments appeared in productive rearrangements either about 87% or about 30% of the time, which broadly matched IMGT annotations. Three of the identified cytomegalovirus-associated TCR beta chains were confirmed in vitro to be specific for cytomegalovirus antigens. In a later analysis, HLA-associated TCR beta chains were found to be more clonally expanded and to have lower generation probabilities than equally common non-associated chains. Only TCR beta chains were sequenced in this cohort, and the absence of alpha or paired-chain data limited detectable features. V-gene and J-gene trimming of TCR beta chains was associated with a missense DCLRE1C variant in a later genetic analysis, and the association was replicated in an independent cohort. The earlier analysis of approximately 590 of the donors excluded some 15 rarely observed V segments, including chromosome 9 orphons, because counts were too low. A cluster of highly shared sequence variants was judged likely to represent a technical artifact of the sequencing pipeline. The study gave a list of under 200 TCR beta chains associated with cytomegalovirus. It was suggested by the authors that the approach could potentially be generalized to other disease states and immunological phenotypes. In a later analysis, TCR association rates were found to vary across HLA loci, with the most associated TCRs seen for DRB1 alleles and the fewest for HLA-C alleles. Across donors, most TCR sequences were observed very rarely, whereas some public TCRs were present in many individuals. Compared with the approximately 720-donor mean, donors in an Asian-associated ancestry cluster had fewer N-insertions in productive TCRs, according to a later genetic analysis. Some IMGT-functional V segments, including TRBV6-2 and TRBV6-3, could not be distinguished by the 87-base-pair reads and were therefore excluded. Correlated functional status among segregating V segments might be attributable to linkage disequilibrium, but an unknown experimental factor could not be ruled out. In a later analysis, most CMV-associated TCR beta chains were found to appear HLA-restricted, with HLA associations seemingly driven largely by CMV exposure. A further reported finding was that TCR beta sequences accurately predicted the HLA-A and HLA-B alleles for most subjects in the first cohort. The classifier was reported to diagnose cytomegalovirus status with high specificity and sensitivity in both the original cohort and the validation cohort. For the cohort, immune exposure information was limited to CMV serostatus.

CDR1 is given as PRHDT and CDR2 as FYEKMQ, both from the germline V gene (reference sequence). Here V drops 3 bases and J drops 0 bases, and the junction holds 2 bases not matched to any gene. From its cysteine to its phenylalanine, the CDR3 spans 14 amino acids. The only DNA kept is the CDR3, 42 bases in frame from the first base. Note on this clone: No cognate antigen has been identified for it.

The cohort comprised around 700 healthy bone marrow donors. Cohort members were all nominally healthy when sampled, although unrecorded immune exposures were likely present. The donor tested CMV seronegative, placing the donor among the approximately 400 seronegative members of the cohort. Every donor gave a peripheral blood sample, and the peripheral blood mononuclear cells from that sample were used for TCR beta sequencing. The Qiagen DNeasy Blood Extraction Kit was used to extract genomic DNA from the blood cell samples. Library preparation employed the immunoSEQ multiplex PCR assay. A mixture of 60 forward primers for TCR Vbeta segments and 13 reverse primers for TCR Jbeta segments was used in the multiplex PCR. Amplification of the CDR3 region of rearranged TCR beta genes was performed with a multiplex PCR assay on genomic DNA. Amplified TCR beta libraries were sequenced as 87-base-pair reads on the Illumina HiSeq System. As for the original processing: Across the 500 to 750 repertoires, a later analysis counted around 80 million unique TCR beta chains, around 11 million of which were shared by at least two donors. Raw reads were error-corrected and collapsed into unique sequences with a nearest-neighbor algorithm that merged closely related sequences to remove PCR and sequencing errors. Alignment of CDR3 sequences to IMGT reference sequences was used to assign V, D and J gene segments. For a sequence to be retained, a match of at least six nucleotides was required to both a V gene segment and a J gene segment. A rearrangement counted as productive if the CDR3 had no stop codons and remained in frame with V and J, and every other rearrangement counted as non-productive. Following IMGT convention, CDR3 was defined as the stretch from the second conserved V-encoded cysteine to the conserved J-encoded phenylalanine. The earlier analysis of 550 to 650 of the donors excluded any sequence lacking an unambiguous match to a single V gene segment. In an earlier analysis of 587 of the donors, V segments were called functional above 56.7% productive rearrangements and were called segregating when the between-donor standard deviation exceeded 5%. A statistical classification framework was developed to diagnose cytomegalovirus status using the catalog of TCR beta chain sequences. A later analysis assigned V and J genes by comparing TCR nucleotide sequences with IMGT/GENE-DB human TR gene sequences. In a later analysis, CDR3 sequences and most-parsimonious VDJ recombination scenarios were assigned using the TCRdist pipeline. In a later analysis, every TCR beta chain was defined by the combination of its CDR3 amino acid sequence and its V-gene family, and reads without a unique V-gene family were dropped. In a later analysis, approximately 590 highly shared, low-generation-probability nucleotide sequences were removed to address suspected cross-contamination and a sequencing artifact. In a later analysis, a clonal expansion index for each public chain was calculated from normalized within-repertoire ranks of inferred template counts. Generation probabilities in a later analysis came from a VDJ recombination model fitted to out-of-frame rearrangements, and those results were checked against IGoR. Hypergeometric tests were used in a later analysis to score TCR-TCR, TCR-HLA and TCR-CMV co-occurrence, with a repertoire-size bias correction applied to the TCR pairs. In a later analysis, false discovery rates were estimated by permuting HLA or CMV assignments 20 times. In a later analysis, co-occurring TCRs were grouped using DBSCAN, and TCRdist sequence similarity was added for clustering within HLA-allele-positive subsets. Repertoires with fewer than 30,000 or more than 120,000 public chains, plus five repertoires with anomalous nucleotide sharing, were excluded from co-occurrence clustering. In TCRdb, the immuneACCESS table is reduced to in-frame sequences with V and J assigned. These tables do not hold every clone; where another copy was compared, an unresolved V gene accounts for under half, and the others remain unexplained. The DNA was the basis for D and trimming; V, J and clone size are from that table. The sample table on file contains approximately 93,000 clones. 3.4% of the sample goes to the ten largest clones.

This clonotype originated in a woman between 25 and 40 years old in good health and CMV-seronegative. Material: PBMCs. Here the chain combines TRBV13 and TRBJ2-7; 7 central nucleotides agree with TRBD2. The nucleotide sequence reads TGTGCCAGCAGCTTTGGCGGGAGCTCCTACGAGCAGTACTTC. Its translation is CASSFGGSSYEQYF.